This paragraph covers one T cell receptor (beta chain) sequence. Antigen: not known. Germline values: CDR1 LNHNV, CDR2 YYDKDF (reference sequence). V was pared by 0 bases and J by 2 bases, with 5 bases between. The CDR3 consists of 14 residues. The data are from a study of cytomegalovirus exposure and HLA in healthy donors. Study information: From about 179 million T cells, an earlier analysis saw 117 million unique TCR beta sequences.

The study's findings and limits: A previous analysis found most TCR beta V segments productive roughly 87% or roughly 30% of the time. More clonal expansion characterized HLA-associated TCR beta chains than equally common others in a later analysis. Further analysis was carried out later, and it showed several of the most significant clusters appearing linked to common viral pathogens.

The PCR had 60 Vbeta and 13 Jbeta primers. TCRdb keeps only in-frame clones here, not all; method: immunoSEQ multiplex PCR. This repertoire shows fewer than 200,000 clones, approximately 88% found once; its top ten account for over 0.8%. This TCR was recovered from a woman aged 25-40 years in good health and CMV-seronegative. Specimen: PBMCs. The J gene is TRBJ1-5, the V gene TRBV15; D is unclear. This CDR3 is CATSRDRGNQPQHF. CDR3 sequence (DNA): TGTGCCACCAGCAGAGATCGGGGCAATCAGCCCCAGCATTTT.